This T cell receptor (beta chain) was profiled in a study of blood T cells in healthy people across ages. From germline, CDR1 is MDHEN and CDR2 SYDVKM. There are 16 residues in the CDR3. Trimming cost V 7 bases and J 2 bases, with 21 bases left between them. Alongside a J-beta primer mix, a sample-barcoded 5' primer served in a second PCR lasting 7 to 11 cycles. TCRdb itself ran the 5' RACE reads through MiXCR, one entry per CDR3 protein. In the table there are 1.8 million or so distinct CDR3 sequences, 30% to 40% of which are singletons. This clonotype was detected only a few times. This sequence was found in a human donor in good health. Sequenced material: blood. This sequence joins TRBV28 and TRBJ2-7; TRBD1 is a possible D gene (6 bases). CDR3 nucleotides: TGTGCCAGCACTAGTTTGGGCCGGGACAAACCCTACGAGCAGTACTTC. This gives the protein CASTSLGRDKPYEQYF.